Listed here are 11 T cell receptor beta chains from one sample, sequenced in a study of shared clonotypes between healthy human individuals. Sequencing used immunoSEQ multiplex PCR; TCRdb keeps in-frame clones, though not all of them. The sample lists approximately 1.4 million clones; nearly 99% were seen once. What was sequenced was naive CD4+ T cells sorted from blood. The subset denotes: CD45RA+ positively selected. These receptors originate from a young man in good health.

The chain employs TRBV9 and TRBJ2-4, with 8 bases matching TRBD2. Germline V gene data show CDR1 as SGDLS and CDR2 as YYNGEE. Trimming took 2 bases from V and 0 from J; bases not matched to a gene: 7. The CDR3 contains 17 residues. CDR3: CASSVASGPEAKNIQYF. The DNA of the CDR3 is TGTGCCAGCAGCGTGGCTAGCGGGCCTGAAGCCAAAAACATTCAGTACTTC.

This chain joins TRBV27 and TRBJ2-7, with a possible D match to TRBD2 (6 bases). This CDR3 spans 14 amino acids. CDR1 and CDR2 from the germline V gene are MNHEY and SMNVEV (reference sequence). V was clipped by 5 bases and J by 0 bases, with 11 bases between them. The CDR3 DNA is TGTGCCAGCAGTATAGCGGCAAGCTCCTACGAGCAGTACTTC. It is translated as CASSIAASSYEQYF.

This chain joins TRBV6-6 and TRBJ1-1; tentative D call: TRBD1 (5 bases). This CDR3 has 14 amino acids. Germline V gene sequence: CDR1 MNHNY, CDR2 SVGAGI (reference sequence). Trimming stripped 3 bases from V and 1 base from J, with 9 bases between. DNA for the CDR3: TGTGCCAGCAGTTATACGGGGGGGAACACTGAAGCTTTCTTT. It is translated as CASSYTGGNTEAFF.

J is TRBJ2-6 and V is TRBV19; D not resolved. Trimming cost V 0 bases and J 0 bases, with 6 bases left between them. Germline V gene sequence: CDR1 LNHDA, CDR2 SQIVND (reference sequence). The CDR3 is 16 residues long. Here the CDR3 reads CASSIDRSSGANVLTF. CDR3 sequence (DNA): TGTGCCAGTAGTATAGATCGGAGCTCTGGGGCCAACGTCCTGACTTTC.

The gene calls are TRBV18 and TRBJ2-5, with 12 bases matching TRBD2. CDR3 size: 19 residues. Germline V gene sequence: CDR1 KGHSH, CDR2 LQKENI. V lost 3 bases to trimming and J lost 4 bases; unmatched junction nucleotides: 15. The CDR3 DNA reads TGTGCCAGCTCACCGATAAATTTTAGGACTAGCGGGATCCGAGAGACCCAGTACTTC. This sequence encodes CASSPINFRTSGIRETQYF.

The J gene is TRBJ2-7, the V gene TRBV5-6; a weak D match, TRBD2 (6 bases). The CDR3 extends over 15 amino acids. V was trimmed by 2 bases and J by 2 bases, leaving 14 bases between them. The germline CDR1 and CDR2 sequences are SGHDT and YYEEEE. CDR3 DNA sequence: TGTGCCAGCAGCTTCGGGACTGGGAGGCCCTACGAGCAGTACTTC. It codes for CASSFGTGRPYEQYF.

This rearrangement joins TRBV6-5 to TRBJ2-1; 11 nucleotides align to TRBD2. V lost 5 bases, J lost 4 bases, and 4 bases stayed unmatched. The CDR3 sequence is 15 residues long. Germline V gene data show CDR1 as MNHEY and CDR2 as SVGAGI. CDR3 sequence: CASSRRTSGYNEQFF. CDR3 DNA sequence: TGTGCCAGCAGTCGGAGGACTAGCGGGTACAATGAGCAGTTCTTC.

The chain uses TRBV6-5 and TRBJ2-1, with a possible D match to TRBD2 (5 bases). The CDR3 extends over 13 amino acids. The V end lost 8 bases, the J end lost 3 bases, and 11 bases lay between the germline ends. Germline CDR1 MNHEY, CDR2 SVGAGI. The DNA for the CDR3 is TGTGCCAGCTCCCGGACTCTCTACAATGAGCAGTTCTTC. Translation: CASSRTLYNEQFF.

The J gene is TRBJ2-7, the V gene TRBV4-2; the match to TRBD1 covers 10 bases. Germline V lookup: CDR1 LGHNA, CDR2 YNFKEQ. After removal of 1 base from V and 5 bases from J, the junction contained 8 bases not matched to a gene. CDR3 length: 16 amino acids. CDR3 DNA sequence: TGTGCCAGCAGCCAAGGGCCGGGACAGGGGACCCACGAGCAGTACTTC. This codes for CASSQGPGQGTHEQYF.

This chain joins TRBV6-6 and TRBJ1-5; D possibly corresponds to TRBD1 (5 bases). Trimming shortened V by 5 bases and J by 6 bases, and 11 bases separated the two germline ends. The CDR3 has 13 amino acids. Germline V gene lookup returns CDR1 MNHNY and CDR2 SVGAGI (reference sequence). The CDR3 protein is CASSAGLGQPQHF. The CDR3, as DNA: TGTGCCAGCAGTGCAGGGTTAGGTCAGCCCCAGCATTTT.

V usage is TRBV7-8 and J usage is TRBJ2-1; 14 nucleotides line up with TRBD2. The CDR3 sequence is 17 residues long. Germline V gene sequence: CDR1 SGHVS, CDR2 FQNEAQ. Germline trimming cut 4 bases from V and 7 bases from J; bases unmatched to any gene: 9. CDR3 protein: CASSYGLAGGIQNEQFF. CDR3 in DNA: TGTGCCAGCAGCTACGGACTAGCGGGAGGAATACAAAATGAGCAGTTCTTC.